These 9 T cell receptor beta chains came from one sample sequenced in a study of blood T cell repertoires in COVID-19. Method: immunoSEQ multiplex PCR; TCRdb's copy keeps in-frame clones and lacks some. Altogether about 260,000 clones are present, 86% being singletons, with the ten largest covering around 3.6%. The sequenced material came from peripheral blood. Source of these receptors: a man in his late teens or twenties with active or convalescent COVID-19.

This clone was recorded only once. The rearrangement links TRBV11-2 to TRBJ2-1; D is uncertain. This CDR3 region has 15 residues. Deletions cut 6 bases from V and 0 bases from J, with 12 bases between. Germline-derived CDR1 and CDR2 are SGHAT and FQNNGV. CDR3: CASSIGESSYNEQFF. DNA of the CDR3: TGTGCCAGCAGTATTGGTGAGAGCTCCTACAATGAGCAGTTCTTC.

This chain joins TRBV10-3 and TRBJ2-7; unclear D gene. The V and J ends lost 3 bases and 4 bases respectively, with 7 bases between them. CDR1 is ENHRY and CDR2 is SYGVKD in the germline V gene. CDR3 length: 12 amino acids. CDR3 in DNA: TGTGCCATCAGTGATCCCGGGTACGAGCAGTACTTC. Residues: CAISDPGYEQYF.

The V and J genes are TRBV4-2 and TRBJ2-2, with D perhaps matching TRBD2 (6 bases). The CDR3 has 18 residues. CDR1 is LGHNA and CDR2 is YNFKEQ in the germline V gene. Trimming removed 0 bases from V and 0 bases from J, with 14 bases in between. CDR3 protein: CASSQDSLGLPNTGELFF. CDR3 DNA sequence: TGTGCCAGCAGCCAAGATAGTCTGGGACTCCCGAACACCGGGGAGCTGTTTTTT.

The chain couples TRBV2 to TRBJ2-7; no definite D call. CDR1 and CDR2 (germline): SNHLY, FYNNEI. This CDR3 has 15 amino acids. V was trimmed by 4 bases and J by 2 bases, leaving 15 bases between them. CDR3 DNA sequence: TGTGCCAGCAGTGTGGCGAGGTCTAGTACCTACGAGCAGTACTTC. It is translated as CASSVARSSTYEQYF.

This clone was recorded only once. The chain couples TRBV11-2 to TRBJ1-1; TRBD1 is a possible D gene (6 bases). V was clipped by 6 bases and J by 0 bases, with 17 bases between them. There are 16 residues in the CDR3. Per the germline V gene, CDR1 is SGHAT and CDR2 is FQNNGV. DNA for the CDR3: TGTGCCAGCAGAACCGTCACGACAGGTCTGAACACTGAAGCTTTCTTT. This translates into CASRTVTTGLNTEAFF.

The chain employs TRBV19 and TRBJ2-2; TRBD1 matches 12 bases. V was pared by 5 bases and J by 4 bases, with 8 bases of the junction left unmatched. The CDR3 runs to 17 residues. Germline lookup yields CDR1 LNHDA and CDR2 SQIVND (reference sequence). The CDR3 loop is CASSFAGTGGITGELFF. The CDR3 DNA is TGTGCCAGTAGTTTCGCCGGGACAGGGGGCATCACCGGGGAGCTGTTTTTT.

As concerns this clone: At one boundary the junction diverges from the germline segment, which might be a read error. The rearrangement uses TRBV7-7 and TRBJ2-1, with D tentatively TRBD2 (5 bases). This CDR3 has 16 amino acids. Germline V gene data show CDR1 as SSHAT and CDR2 as FNYEAQ (reference sequence). CDR3 sequence: CASSLGPGVSYNEQFF. In nucleotides, the CDR3 is TGTGCTAGCAGCTTAGGTCCCGGGGTATCCTACAATGAGCAGTTCTTC.

The genes are TRBV4-1 and TRBJ1-2; TRBD1 might be the D (6 bases). CDR1 MGHRA and CDR2 YSYEKL come from the germline V gene. The CDR3 is 15 residues long. Trimming removed 5 bases from V and 2 bases from J, with 15 bases in between. This CDR3 is CASSEVYRENYGYTF. The CDR3 DNA follows: TGCGCCAGCAGCGAAGTTTACAGGGAAAACTATGGCTACACCTTC.

This chain connects TRBV5-1 to TRBJ2-5, with D possibly being TRBD1 (6 bases). CDR1 is SGHRS and CDR2 is YFSETQ in the germline V gene. Trimming took 5 bases from V and 2 from J, leaving 19 bases between them. This CDR3 spans 16 amino acids. As DNA, the CDR3 is TGCGCCAGCAGATCAACCAGGGGTTGGGCTCAAGAGACCCAGTACTTC. As protein: CASRSTRGWAQETQYF.